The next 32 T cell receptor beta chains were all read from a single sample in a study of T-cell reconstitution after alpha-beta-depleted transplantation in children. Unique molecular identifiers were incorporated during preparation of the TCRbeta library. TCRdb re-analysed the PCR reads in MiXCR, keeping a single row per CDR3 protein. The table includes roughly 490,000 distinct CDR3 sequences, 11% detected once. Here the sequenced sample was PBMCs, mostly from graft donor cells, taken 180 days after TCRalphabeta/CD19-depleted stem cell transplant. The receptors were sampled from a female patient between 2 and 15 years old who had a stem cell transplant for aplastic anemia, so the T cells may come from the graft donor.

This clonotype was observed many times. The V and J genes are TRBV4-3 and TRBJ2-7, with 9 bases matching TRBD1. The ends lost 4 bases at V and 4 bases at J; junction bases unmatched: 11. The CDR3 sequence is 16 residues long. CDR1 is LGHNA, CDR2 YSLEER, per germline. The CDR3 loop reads CASSLTAGTGYYEQYF. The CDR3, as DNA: TGCGCCAGCAGCCTAACGGCCGGGACAGGGTATTACGAGCAGTACTTC.

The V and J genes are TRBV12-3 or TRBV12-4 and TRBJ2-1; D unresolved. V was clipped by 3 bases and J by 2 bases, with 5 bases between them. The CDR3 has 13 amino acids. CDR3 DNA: TGTGCCAGCAGTTTTTCTGCCTACAATGAGCAGTTCTTC. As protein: CASSFSAYNEQFF.

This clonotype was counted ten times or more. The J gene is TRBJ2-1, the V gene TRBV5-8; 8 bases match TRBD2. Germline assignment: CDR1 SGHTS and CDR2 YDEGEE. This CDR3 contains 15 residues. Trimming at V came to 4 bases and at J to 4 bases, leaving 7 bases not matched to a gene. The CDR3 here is CASSPGLAVYNEQFF. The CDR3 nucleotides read TGTGCCAGCAGCCCCGGACTAGCTGTATACAATGAGCAGTTCTTC.

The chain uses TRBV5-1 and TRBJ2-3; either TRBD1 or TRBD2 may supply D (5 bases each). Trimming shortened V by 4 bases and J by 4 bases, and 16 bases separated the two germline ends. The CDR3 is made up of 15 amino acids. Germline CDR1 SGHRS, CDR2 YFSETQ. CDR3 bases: TGCGCCAGCAGCGTGGGTGGGACGACCCCAGATACGCAGTATTTT. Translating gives CASSVGGTTPDTQYF.

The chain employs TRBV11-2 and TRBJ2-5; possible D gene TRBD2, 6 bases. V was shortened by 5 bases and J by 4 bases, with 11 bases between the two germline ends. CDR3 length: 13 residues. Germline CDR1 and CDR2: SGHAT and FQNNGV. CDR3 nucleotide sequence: TGTGCCAGCAGCCCGGGCGGGACAGAGACCCAGTACTTC. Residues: CASSPGGTETQYF.

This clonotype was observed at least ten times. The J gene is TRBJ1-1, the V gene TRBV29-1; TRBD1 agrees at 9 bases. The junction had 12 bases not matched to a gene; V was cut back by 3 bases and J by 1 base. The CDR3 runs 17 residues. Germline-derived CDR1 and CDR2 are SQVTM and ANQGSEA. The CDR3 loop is CSVDHAPGTGKNTEAFF. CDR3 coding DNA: TGCAGCGTTGATCATGCACCGGGGACAGGGAAGAACACTGAAGCTTTCTTT.

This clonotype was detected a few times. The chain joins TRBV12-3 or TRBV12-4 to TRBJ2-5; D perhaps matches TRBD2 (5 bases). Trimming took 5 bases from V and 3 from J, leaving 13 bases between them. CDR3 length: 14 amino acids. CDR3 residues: CASSKAGVKETQYF. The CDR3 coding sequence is TGTGCCAGCAGTAAAGCCGGGGTGAAAGAGACCCAGTACTTC.

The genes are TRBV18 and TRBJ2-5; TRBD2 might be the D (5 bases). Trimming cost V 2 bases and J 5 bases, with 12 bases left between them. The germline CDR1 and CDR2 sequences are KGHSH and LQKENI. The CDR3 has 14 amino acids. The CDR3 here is CASSPLKRTETQYF. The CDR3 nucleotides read TGTGCCAGCTCACCATTGAAGCGGACGGAGACCCAGTACTTC.

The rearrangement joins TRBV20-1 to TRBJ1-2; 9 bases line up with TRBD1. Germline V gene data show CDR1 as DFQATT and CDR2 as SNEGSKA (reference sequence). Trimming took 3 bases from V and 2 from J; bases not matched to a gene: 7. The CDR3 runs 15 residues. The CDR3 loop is CSARDTGGENYGYTF. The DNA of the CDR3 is TGCAGTGCTAGGGATACAGGGGGCGAAAACTATGGCTACACCTTC.

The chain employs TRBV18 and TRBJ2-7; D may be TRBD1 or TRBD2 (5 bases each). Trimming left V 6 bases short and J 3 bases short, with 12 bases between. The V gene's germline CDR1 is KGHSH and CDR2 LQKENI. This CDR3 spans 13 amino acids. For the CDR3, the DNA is TGTGCCAGCTCTGGGGGAGAACACTACGAGCAGTACGTC. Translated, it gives CASSGGEHYEQYV.

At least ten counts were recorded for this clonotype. Written as DNA, the CDR3 is TGTGCCAGCAGCTTAACAGGCCGTCATGGCTACACCTTC. As protein: CASSLTGRHGYTF. The chain uses TRBV11-2 and TRBJ1-2, with a weak D call TRBD1 (5 bases). Germline V gene sequence: CDR1 SGHAT, CDR2 FQNNGV. Deletions cut 2 bases from V and 6 bases from J, with 10 bases between. The CDR3 runs to 13 residues.

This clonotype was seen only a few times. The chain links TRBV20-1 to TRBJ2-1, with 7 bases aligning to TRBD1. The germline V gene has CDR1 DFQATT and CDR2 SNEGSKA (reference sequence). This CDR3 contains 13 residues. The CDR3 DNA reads TGCAGCGTTAACAGGGGCTCCTACAATGAGCAGTTCTTC. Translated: CSVNRGSYNEQFF.

This CDR3 is CASSPGQVNEKLFF. In DNA form, the CDR3 reads TGTGCCAGCAGCCCGGGACAGGTTAATGAAAAACTGTTTTTT. The chain recombines TRBV12-3 or TRBV12-4 with TRBJ1-4; 8 bases fit TRBD1. The CDR3 consists of 14 residues. V lost 6 bases and J lost 4; bases outside the gene matches: 4.

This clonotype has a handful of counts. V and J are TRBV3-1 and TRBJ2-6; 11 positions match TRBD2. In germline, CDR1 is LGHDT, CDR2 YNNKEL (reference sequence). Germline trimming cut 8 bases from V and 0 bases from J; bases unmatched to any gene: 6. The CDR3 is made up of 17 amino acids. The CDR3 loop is CASFSGLAGSGANVLTF. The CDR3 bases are TGTGCCAGCTTTTCAGGACTAGCGGGCTCTGGGGCCAACGTCCTGACTTTC. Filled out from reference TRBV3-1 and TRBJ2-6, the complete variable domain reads DTAVSQTPKYLVTQMGNDKSIKCEQNLGHDTMYWYKQDSKKFLKIMFSYNNKELIINETVPNRFSPKSPDKAHLNLHINSLELGDSAVYFCASFSGLAGSGANVLTFGAGSRLTVL.

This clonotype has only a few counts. The CDR3 nucleotides read TGTGCCAGCAGCTTAGCGAGGTCCAGGGGGCGACCACAAGAGACCCAGTACTTC. Protein sequence: CASSLARSRGRPQETQYF. The J gene is TRBJ2-5, the V gene TRBV7-2, with 8 bases matching TRBD1. V dropped 0 bases and J dropped 2; count of bases not matched to a gene: 11. The CDR3 contains 18 residues. Germline V CDR1 and CDR2: SGHTA, FQGNSA.

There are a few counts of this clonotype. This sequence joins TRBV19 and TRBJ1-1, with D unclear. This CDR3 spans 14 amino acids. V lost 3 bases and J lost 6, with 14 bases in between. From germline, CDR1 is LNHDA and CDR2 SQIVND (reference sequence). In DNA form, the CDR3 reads TGTGCCAGTAGTATCAGTAGGGTGGCCGCTGAAGCTTTCTTT. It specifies CASSISRVAAEAFF. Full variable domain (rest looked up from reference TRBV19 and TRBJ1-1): DGGITQSPKYLFRKEGQNVTLSCEQNLNHDAMYWYRQDPGQGLRLIYYSQIVNDFQKGDIAEGYSVSREKKESFPLTVTSAQKNPTAFYLCASSISRVAAEAFFGQGTRLTVV.

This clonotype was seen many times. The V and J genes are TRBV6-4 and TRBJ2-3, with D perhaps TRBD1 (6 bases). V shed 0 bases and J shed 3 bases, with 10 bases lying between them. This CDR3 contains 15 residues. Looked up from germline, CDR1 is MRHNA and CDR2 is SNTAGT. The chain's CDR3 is CASSDSGQGTDTQYF. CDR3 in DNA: TGTGCCAGCAGTGACTCAGGGCAGGGGACAGATACGCAGTATTTT.

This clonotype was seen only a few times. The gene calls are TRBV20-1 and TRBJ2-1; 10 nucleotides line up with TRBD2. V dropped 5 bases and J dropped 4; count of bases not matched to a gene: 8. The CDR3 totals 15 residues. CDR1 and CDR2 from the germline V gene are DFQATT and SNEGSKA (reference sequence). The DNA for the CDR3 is TGCAGTGCTGGACAAGCGGGAGGGGCTTACAATGAGCAGTTCTTC. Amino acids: CSAGQAGGAYNEQFF.

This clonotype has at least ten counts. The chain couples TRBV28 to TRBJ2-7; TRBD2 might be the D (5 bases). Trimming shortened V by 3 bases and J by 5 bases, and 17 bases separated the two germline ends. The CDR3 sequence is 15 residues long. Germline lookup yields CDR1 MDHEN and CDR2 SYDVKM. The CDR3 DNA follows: TGTGCCAGCAGTTTTAGGCGTTGGAATAGCGACGAGCAGTACGTC. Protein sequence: CASSFRRWNSDEQYV.

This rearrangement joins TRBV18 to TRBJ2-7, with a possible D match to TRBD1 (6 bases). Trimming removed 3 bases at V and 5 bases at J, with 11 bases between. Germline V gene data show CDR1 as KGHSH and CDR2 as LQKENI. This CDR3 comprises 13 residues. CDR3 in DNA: TGTGCCAGCTCACCTAGCAGGGGTGACGAGCAGTACGTC. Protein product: CASSPSRGDEQYV.

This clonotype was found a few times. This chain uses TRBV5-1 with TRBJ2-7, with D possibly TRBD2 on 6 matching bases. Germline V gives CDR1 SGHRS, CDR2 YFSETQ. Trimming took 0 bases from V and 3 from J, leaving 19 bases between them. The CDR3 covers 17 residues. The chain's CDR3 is CASSLAGAGPFDYEQYF. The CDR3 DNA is TGCGCCAGCAGCTTGGCCGGGGCGGGACCATTCGACTACGAGCAGTACTTC.

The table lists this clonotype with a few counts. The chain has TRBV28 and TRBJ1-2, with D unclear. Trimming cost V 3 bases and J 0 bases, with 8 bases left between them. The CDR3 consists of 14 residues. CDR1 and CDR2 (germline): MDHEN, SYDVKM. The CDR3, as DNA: TGTGCCAGCAGTTTGACCGCTACTAACTATGGCTACACCTTC. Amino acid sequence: CASSLTATNYGYTF.

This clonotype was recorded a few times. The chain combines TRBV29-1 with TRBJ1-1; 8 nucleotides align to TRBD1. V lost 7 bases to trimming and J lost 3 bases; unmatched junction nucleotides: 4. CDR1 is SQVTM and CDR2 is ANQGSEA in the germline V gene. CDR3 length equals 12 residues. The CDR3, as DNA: TGCAGCGCAGGGGGCGCATACACTGAAGCTTTCTTT. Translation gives CSAGGAYTEAFF. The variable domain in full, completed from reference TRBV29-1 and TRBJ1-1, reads SAVISQKPSRDICQRGTSLTIQCQVDSQVTMMFWYRQQPGQSLTLIATANQGSEATYESGFVIDKFPISRPNLTFSTLTVSNMSPEDSSIYLCSAGGAYTEAFFGQGTRLTVV.

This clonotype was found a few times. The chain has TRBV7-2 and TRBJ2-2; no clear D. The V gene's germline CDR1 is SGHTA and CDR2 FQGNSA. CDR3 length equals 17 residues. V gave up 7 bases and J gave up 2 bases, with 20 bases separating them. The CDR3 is CASINSSAAPNTGELFF. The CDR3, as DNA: TGTGCCAGCATCAATTCTTCCGCAGCCCCTAACACCGGGGAGCTGTTTTTT.

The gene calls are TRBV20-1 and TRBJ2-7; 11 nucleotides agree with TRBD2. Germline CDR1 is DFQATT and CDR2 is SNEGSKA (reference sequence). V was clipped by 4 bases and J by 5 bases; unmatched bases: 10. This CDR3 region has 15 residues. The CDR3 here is CSAIRDIAGGDEQYV. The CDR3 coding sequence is TGCAGTGCTATCCGTGATATAGCGGGAGGGGACGAGCAGTACGTC.

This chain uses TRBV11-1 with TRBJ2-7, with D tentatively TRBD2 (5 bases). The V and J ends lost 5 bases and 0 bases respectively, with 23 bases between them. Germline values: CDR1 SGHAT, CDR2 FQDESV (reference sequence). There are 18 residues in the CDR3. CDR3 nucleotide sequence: TGTGCCAGCAGCCCTAGGTCGACCCCCAGCGGAACCTCCTACGAGCAGTACTTC. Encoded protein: CASSPRSTPSGTSYEQYF.

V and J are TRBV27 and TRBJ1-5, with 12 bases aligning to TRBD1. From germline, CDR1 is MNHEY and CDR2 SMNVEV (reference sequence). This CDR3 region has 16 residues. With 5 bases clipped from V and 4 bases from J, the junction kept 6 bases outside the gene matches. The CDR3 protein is CASSIGTGGRNQPQHF. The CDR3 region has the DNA TGTGCCAGCAGTATCGGGACAGGGGGCCGGAATCAGCCCCAGCATTTT.

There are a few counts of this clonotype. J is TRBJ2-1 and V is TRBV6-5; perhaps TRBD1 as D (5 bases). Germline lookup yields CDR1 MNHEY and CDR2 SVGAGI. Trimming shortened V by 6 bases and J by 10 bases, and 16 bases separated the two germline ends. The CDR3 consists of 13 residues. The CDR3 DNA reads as TGTGCCAGCAGCCCTGGACGAAGGGGCGAGCAGTTCTTC. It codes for CASSPGRRGEQFF.

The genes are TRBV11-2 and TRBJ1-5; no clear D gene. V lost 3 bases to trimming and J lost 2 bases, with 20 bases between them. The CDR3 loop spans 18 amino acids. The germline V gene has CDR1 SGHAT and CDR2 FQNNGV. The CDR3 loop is CASSLQAGRHGGNQPQHF. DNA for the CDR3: TGTGCCAGCAGCTTGCAGGCTGGACGGCACGGGGGCAATCAGCCCCAGCATTTT.

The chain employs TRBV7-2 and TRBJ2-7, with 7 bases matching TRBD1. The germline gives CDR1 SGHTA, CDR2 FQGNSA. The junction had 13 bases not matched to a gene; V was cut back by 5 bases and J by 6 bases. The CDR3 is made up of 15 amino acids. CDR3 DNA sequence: TGTGCCAGCAGCCCTCGGACAGGCGTCTGGTCCGAGCAGTACTTC. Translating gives CASSPRTGVWSEQYF.

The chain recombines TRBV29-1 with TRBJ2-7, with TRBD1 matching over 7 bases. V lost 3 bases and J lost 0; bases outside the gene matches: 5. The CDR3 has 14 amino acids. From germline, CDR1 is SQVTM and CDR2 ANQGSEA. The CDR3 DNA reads TGCAGCGTTGAGACGGACAGGAGCTCCTACGAGCAGTACTTC. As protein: CSVETDRSSYEQYF.

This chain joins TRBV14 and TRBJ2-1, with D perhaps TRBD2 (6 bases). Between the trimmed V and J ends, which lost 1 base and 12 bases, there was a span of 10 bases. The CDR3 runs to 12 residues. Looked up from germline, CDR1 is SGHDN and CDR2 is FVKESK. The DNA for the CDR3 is TGTGCCAGCAGCCAAGTGGGGAGGAGGCAGTTCTTC. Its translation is CASSQVGRRQFF. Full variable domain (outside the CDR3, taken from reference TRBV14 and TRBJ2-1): EAGVTQFPSHSVIEKGQTVTLRCDPISGHDNLYWYRRVMGKEIKFLLHFVKESKQDESGMPNNRFLAERTGGTYSTLKVQPAELEDSGVYFCASSQVGRRQFFGPGTRLTVL.